The T cell receptor beta chain under discussion was sequenced for a study of blood T cell repertoires in COVID-19 (dated by TCRdb to 2020 to 2021). With respect to the entire study: Samples from collaborators originated in the United States, Italy and Spain and spanned both the acute and convalescent phases of COVID-19. The material from the prospective study consisted of cDNA or gDNA derived from T cells, B-cell-depleted T cells, or PBMCs. Where HLA class I and class II types were available, the types were taken from metadata supplied by the sample provider, not from assay-based typing. The repertoires were made available in a free public database intended to serve as a resource for research on the immune response to SARS-CoV-2. The dataset comprised deeply sampled blood TCRbeta repertoires from subjects exposed to, actively infected with, or recovered from COVID-19. A de-identified subject ID, COVID-19 status, age in years and sex were almost always included in the sample metadata. The samples were drawn from two sources: the first 160 participants of the ongoing ImmuneRACE study, and some 1,300 subjects contributed by 6 global collaborators. What the research found in general, with its limitations: The amount of clinical and demographic metadata varied by source and participant and was provided uncurated.

Taken from cysteine to phenylalanine, the CDR3 has 16 residues. The only DNA kept is the CDR3, 48 bases in frame from the first base. At the junction V is shortened by 1 base and J by 11 bases; bases outside the gene matches: 12. CDR1 and CDR2 were assigned from the germline V gene as SGHDT and YYEEEE. Whole blood was collected in K2EDTA tubes by collaborating institutions according to the institutions' own protocols. For TCRbeta analysis, collaborators shipped samples in one of three forms: frozen whole blood, isolated PBMCs, or DNA extracted from either of those sample types. TCRbeta CDR3 regions were amplified from genomic DNA by means of the immunoSEQ Assay, a bias-controlled multiplex PCR. Per the source publication's procedure: The number of nucleated cells in each sample was estimated by amplification of reference gene primers within the assay. Sequence reads were collapsed and filtered to measure the absolute abundance of every unique TCRbeta CDR3 rearrangement. For each sample, productive Simpson clonality was calculated by taking the square root of Simpson's diversity index across productive rearrangements. TCRdb's version of the immuneACCESS table is confined to in-frame rearrangements and falls short of the full clone set. An unresolved V gene accounts for under half of the shortfall where checked; the remainder is of unknown origin. D and trimming come from the DNA, and the V and J calls and clone size come from that table. The sample yields about 94,000 clones; 75% to 90% were counted once. The ten largest make up roughly 19% of the sample.

Concerning this clone itself: Its target antigen remains unknown. Base quality data are lacking; no much larger clone is found one base away.

This TCR was recovered from a human donor in a cohort sampled during active COVID-19. Sequenced sample: peripheral blood. The chain is encoded by TRBV5-6 joined to TRBJ2-7; 13 junctional bases match TRBD2. The CDR3 reads as follows: CASSLRGTGLAGPKYF. The nucleotide sequence reads as follows: TGTGCCAGCAGCTTGCGGGGGACGGGACTAGCGGGGCCAAAGTACTTC.